The 32 T cell receptor beta chains below come from one sample, sequenced in a study of T cell responses to AZD1222 COVID-19 vaccine. TCRdb's copy holds only in-frame clones and misses some; the assay was immunoSEQ multiplex PCR. The repertoire holds roughly 70,000 clones, with 88% as singletons. The starting material was peripheral blood, obtained 28 days after the second dose of the MenACWY control vaccine. The source is an adult who received the MenACWY meningococcal vaccine as a control.

The V call is TRBV3-1 (or the pseudogene TRBV3-2), the J call TRBJ1-5; D not resolved. Per germline, CDR1 LGHDT and CDR2 YNNKEL (reference sequence). This CDR3 is built from 15 residues. Trimming cost V 0 bases and J 0 bases, with 6 bases left between them. DNA of the CDR3: TGTGCCAGCAGCCAAGACGCCGATAGCAATCAGCCCCAGCATTTT. Translated: CASSQDADSNQPQHF.

CDR3 sequence (DNA): TGTGCCAGTAGTTCAGCGGGAGGGCCGCCCTACAATGAGCAGTTCTTC. It specifies CASSSAGGPPYNEQFF. The gene calls are TRBV19 and TRBJ2-1; 10 nucleotides match TRBD2. CDR1 is LNHDA and CDR2 is SQIVND in the germline V gene (reference sequence). The CDR3 spans 16 residues. V was clipped by 5 bases and J by 2 bases; unmatched bases: 6.

CDR3 loop: CASSVPDRVDGYTF. The CDR3 DNA reads TGCGCCAGCAGCGTCCCGGACAGGGTCGATGGCTACACCTTC. This chain connects TRBV5-1 to TRBJ1-2, with 8 nucleotides matching TRBD1. The CDR3 is made up of 14 amino acids. The junction had 8 bases not matched to a gene; V was cut back by 4 bases and J by 6 bases. Germline V gene lookup returns CDR1 SGHRS and CDR2 YFSETQ.

The chain links TRBV10-1 to TRBJ2-7; 11 nucleotides align to TRBD2. V lost 9 bases and J lost 3; bases outside the gene matches: 7. The germline V gene encodes CDR1 WNHNN and CDR2 SYGVQD (reference sequence). The CDR3 contains 14 residues. Written as DNA, the CDR3 is TGCGCCAGTTCGACTAGCGGGAAAGTCTACGAGCAGTACTTC. This encodes CASSTSGKVYEQYF.

The chain carries TRBV12-5 and TRBJ2-7; D call uncertain. The germline gives CDR1 LGHNT, CDR2 FRNRAP. This CDR3 is built from 13 residues. Trimming shortened V by 8 bases and J by 4 bases, and 15 bases separated the two germline ends. The CDR3 is CASNRGGAYEQYF. The CDR3 DNA is TGTGCTAGTAATCGTGGCGGAGCTTACGAGCAGTACTTC.

This clone appeared once. The chain uses TRBV5-4 and TRBJ2-7; 7 bases map to TRBD2. Germline V gene lookup returns CDR1 SGHNT and CDR2 YYREEE (reference sequence). The CDR3 is made up of 14 amino acids. After removal of 1 base from V and 6 bases from J, the junction contained 7 bases not matched to a gene. The CDR3 loop reads CASSLPGTMVEQYF. The CDR3 coding sequence is TGTGCCAGCAGCTTGCCGGGGACTATGGTCGAGCAGTACTTC.

This chain joins TRBV7-2 and TRBJ1-4; D might be TRBD1 (6 bases). Germline-derived CDR1 and CDR2 are SGHTA and FQGNSA. V was clipped by 3 bases and J by 7 bases, with 18 bases between them. The CDR3 totals 16 residues. The CDR3 protein is CASSFRGGSLGEKLFF. CDR3 nucleotide sequence: TGTGCCAGCAGCTTCCGTGGGGGCTCTTTGGGTGAAAAACTGTTTTTT.

The chain joins TRBV27 to TRBJ2-5; D is possibly TRBD2 (6 bases). The germline V gene has CDR1 MNHEY and CDR2 SMNVEV (reference sequence). Trimming took off 5 bases at V and 7 bases at J, with 14 bases between the two ends. The CDR3 sequence is 13 residues long. The CDR3 sequence: CASSRGAPGTQYF. Here the CDR3 DNA reads TGTGCCAGCAGTCGCGGGGCCCCTGGGACCCAGTACTTC.

The chain recombines TRBV28 with TRBJ1-1; no firm D call. There are 16 residues in the CDR3. V lost 1 base to trimming and J lost 1 base, with 13 bases between them. CDR1 MDHEN and CDR2 SYDVKM come from the germline V gene. In nucleotides, the CDR3 is TGTGCCAGCAGTTTATTCGGCAGTTCTCCGAACACTGAAGCTTTCTTT. It yields the protein CASSLFGSSPNTEAFF.

The rearrangement uses TRBV10-1 and TRBJ2-3, with D possibly TRBD1 on 6 matching bases. This CDR3 has 14 residues. The germline V gene encodes CDR1 WNHNN and CDR2 SYGVQD (reference sequence). Trimming removed 2 bases from V and 1 base from J, with 7 bases in between. CDR3 nucleotide sequence: TGCGCCAGCAGTGAGGCAGGGGGCACAGATACGCAGTATTTT. Amino acids: CASSEAGGTDTQYF.

CDR3 bases: TGCAGCGTTTCTACGGGACAACGCACAGATACGCAGTATTTT. Translated, it gives CSVSTGQRTDTQYF. The chain has TRBV29-1 and TRBJ2-3; tentative D call: TRBD1 (6 bases). Deletions cut 5 bases from V and 1 base from J, with 13 bases between. CDR3 length: 14 amino acids. Germline loops: CDR1 SQVTM, CDR2 ANQGSEA.

This rearrangement joins TRBV5-1 to TRBJ2-5; 7 nucleotides align to TRBD1. Germline V gene sequence: CDR1 SGHRS, CDR2 YFSETQ. V was clipped by 1 base and J by 2 bases; unmatched bases: 5. The CDR3 extends over 15 amino acids. This CDR3 reads CASSLLQGKQETQYF. DNA for the CDR3: TGCGCCAGCAGCTTGCTACAGGGGAAACAAGAGACCCAGTACTTC.

V gene TRBV19 combines with J gene TRBJ2-1; D tentatively fits TRBD1 or TRBD2 (6 bases each). The V end lost 2 bases, the J end lost 4 bases, and 15 bases lay between the germline ends. This CDR3 contains 16 residues. Germline CDR1 reads LNHDA; CDR2 reads SQIVND (reference sequence). The CDR3 DNA reads as TGTGCCAGTAGTATAATTCACGGGGGCCCGTACAATGAGCAGTTCTTC. Amino acids: CASSIIHGGPYNEQFF.

The chain is built from TRBV6-1 and TRBJ2-5; 7 bases are shared with TRBD2. The CDR3 loop spans 14 amino acids. V shed 1 base and J 3 bases; nucleotides not matched to a gene: 2. Germline V gene sequence: CDR1 MNHNS, CDR2 SASEGT. The CDR3 DNA reads as TGTGCCAGCAGTGAAGGGGGGGGTAAAGAGACCCAGTACTTC. Its translation is CASSEGGGKETQYF.

The chain combines TRBV7-9 with TRBJ2-7; D possibly corresponds to TRBD1 (6 bases). The length of the CDR3 is 14 residues. Germline V CDR1 and CDR2: SEHNR, FQNEAQ (reference sequence). The V end was cut by 4 bases, the J end by 4 bases, with 14 bases between. For the CDR3, the DNA is TGTGCCAGCAGCTCAAGGGGACATCGTTACGAGCAGTACTTC. Translation gives CASSSRGHRYEQYF.

The chain combines TRBV5-8 with TRBJ2-3; TRBD2 is a possible D gene (7 bases). Germline V gene lookup returns CDR1 SGHTS and CDR2 YDEGEE. The CDR3 spans 16 residues. With 0 bases removed from V and 4 bases from J, the gap between germline ends came to 15 bases. CDR3 DNA sequence: TGTGCCAGCAGCTTGGCAGTTGGAGGGGGGGCAGATACGCAGTATTTT. Its translation: CASSLAVGGGADTQYF.

CDR3 nucleotide sequence: TGTGCCAGTAGTATAGGGCCCTCCTACGAGCAGTACTTC. Protein product: CASSIGPSYEQYF. The chain uses TRBV19 and TRBJ2-7; D is uncertain. The CDR3 contains 13 residues. Germline V gives CDR1 LNHDA, CDR2 SQIVND (reference sequence). V dropped 1 base and J dropped 0 bases, with 4 bases sitting between them.

The genes are TRBV6-2 or TRBV6-3 and TRBJ1-5, with D possibly being TRBD1 (6 bases). The CDR3 is made up of 16 amino acids. Trimming shortened V by 0 bases and J by 3 bases, and 12 bases separated the two germline ends. CDR1 is MNHEY, CDR2 SVGEGT, per germline. The CDR3 DNA reads TGTGCCAGCAGTTACTCGATAACAGGGAACAATCAGCCCCAGCATTTT. Its translation: CASSYSITGNNQPQHF.

CDR3 nucleotide sequence: TGCGCCAGCAGCCAATCACGACAGGGTGAGCAGTTCTTC. Translation: CASSQSRQGEQFF. The rearrangement links TRBV4-1 to TRBJ2-1; 7 bases are a match to TRBD1. J lost 9 bases, V lost 2 bases, and 4 bases had no gene match. Germline V gene lookup returns CDR1 MGHRA and CDR2 YSYEKL. The length of the CDR3 is 13 residues.

This chain links TRBV6-5 with TRBJ2-7; 13 nucleotides match TRBD2. V trimming: 7 bases; J trimming: 5 bases; junction bases outside the gene matches: 2. The CDR3 covers 13 residues. Germline-derived CDR1 and CDR2 are MNHEY and SVGAGI. The CDR3 DNA follows: TGTGCCAGCACGGGACTAGCGGGAAACGAGCAGTACTTC. Amino acid sequence: CASTGLAGNEQYF.

The V and J genes are TRBV10-1 and TRBJ1-2, with TRBD1 matching 9 bases. The ends lost 8 bases at V and 11 bases at J; junction bases unmatched: 18. Germline loops: CDR1 WNHNN, CDR2 SYGVQD (reference sequence). CDR3 length: 15 residues. The chain's CDR3 is CASGGGTGKSSCYTF. The DNA of the CDR3 is TGCGCCAGCGGAGGGGGGACAGGGAAAAGTTCGTGTTACACCTTC.

This chain joins TRBV5-8 and TRBJ1-3, with unresolved D. The CDR3 totals 14 residues. V was shortened by 7 bases and J by 4 bases, with 15 bases between the two germline ends. Looked up from germline, CDR1 is SGHTS and CDR2 is YDEGEE. The chain's CDR3 is CASDLGVPGNTIYF. The CDR3 nucleotides read TGTGCCAGCGACCTAGGCGTCCCGGGAAACACCATATATTTT. Using reference TRBV5-8 and TRBJ1-3 for the parts outside the CDR3, the full variable domain is EAGVTQSPTHLIKTRGQQATLRCSPISGHTSVYWYQQALGLGLQFLLWYDEGEERNRGNFPPRFSGRQFPNYSSELNVNALELEDSALYLCASDLGVPGNTIYFGEGSWLTVV.

This chain joins TRBV7-2 and TRBJ1-2; tentative D call: TRBD1 (5 bases). Per germline, CDR1 SGHTA and CDR2 FQGNSA. Trimming left V 0 bases short and J 8 bases short, with 19 bases between. The CDR3 consists of 16 residues. CDR3 bases: TGTGCCAGCAGCTTAGCGGGCGCAGGGAGGTTAGGCGGCTACACCTTC. Translating gives CASSLAGAGRLGGYTF.

The rearrangement uses TRBV3-1 (or the pseudogene TRBV3-2) and TRBJ2-5; D ambiguous. Germline CDR1 LGHDT, CDR2 YNNKEL (reference sequence). There are 14 residues in the CDR3. Trimming shortened V by 1 base and J by 3 bases, and 9 bases separated the two germline ends. CDR3 DNA sequence: TGTGCCAGCAGCCAAGCCAACTGGGAAGAGACCCAGTACTTC. This sequence encodes CASSQANWEETQYF.

V gene TRBV10-3 combines with J gene TRBJ2-1, with TRBD2 identical over 11 bases. Germline V CDR1 and CDR2: ENHRY, SYGVKD. The CDR3 extends over 14 amino acids. The V gene end was trimmed by 6 bases and the J gene end by 9 bases; junction bases not matched to a gene: 7. CDR3 nucleotide sequence: TGTGCCATCAGCAATAGCGGGAGGGGGCCTGAGCAGTTCTTC. This encodes CAISNSGRGPEQFF.

The chain joins TRBV9 to TRBJ1-2, with TRBD1 as a possible D gene (6 bases). The germline V gene encodes CDR1 SGDLS and CDR2 YYNGEE. This CDR3 comprises 13 residues. V was trimmed by 3 bases and J by 7 bases, leaving 13 bases between them. The CDR3 nucleotides read TGTGCCAGCAGCGGTACAGGGATGGGTGGCTACACCTTC. This translates into CASSGTGMGGYTF.

The chain combines TRBV18 with TRBJ1-2, with unresolved D. The V and J ends lost 3 bases and 5 bases respectively, with 13 bases between them. Germline loops: CDR1 KGHSH, CDR2 LQKENI. The CDR3 has 14 amino acids. The CDR3 sequence is CASSPIPGSYGYTF. The CDR3 nucleotides are TGTGCCAGCTCACCTATTCCAGGATCTTATGGCTACACCTTC.

The chain combines TRBV11-2 with TRBJ2-7, with D tentatively TRBD1 (6 bases). Per germline, CDR1 SGHAT and CDR2 FQNNGV. Trimming left V 4 bases short and J 4 bases short, with 17 bases between. The CDR3 is made up of 15 amino acids. Written as DNA, the CDR3 is TGTGCCAGCAGCTCAACGGACAGCTACACTTACGAGCAGTACTTC. It encodes CASSSTDSYTYEQYF.

The chain has TRBV2 and TRBJ2-7; a possible D gene is TRBD1 (5 bases). CDR1 is SNHLY and CDR2 is FYNNEI in the germline V gene. V lost 2 bases to trimming and J lost 7 bases, with 15 bases between them. The CDR3 is 14 amino acids. The CDR3 sequence is CASSENRQLREQYF. The CDR3 DNA follows: TGTGCCAGCAGTGAAAACAGGCAGCTAAGGGAGCAGTACTTC.

The chain joins TRBV7-9 to TRBJ2-7; TRBD2 matches at 11 bases. The germline V gene encodes CDR1 SEHNR and CDR2 FQNEAQ (reference sequence). The CDR3 runs 17 residues. The V gene end was trimmed by 4 bases and the J gene end by 1 base; junction bases not matched to a gene: 9. The CDR3 region has the DNA TGTGCCAGCAGCTCCAATAGCGGGAGGGTGATATCCTACGAGCAGTACTTC. Protein product: CASSSNSGRVISYEQYF.

The V and J genes are TRBV9 and TRBJ1-2; D possibly corresponds to TRBD1 (6 bases). Germline CDR1 is SGDLS and CDR2 is YYNGEE. This CDR3 has 16 residues. V lost 6 bases and J lost 8, with 26 bases in between. The CDR3 DNA is TGTGCCAGCACCCCGGGGGGGGCAGGGCCTTTGGAGGGCTACACCTTC. As protein: CASTPGGAGPLEGYTF. Combining the CDR3 with reference TRBV9 and TRBJ1-2 gives the whole variable domain DSGVTQTPKHLITATGQRVTLRCSPRSGDLSVYWYQQSLDQGLQFLIQYYNGEERAKGNILERFSAQQFPDLHSELNLSSLELGDSALYFCASTPGGAGPLEGYTFGSGTRLTVV.

This rearrangement joins TRBV2 to TRBJ2-2; D is uncertain. The V gene lost 3 bases and the J gene lost 1 base, with 12 bases spanning the gap. Per the germline V gene, CDR1 is SNHLY and CDR2 is FYNNEI. The CDR3 loop spans 16 amino acids. This CDR3 is CASSELGSGNTGELFF. The CDR3 nucleotides read TGTGCCAGCAGTGAGCTAGGTTCGGGGAACACCGGGGAGCTGTTTTTT.